The source of this TCR beta chain is a study of T cell responses to AZD1222 COVID-19 vaccine. The assay was immunoSEQ multiplex PCR, and TCRdb's table has in-frame clones only and misses some. The profile shows over 110,000 clones, 85% to 95% of them singletons. This clone came up a few times. Trimming shortened V by 8 bases and J by 4 bases, and 8 bases separated the two germline ends. CDR1 is MDHEN, CDR2 SYDVKM, per germline. This CDR3 comprises 11 residues. Pooling of second doses given at about 4 or about 12 weeks was done. The gene calls are TRBV28 and TRBJ1-2, with a possible D match to TRBD1 (6 bases). The receptor was derived from an adult who received the AZD1222 COVID-19 vaccine. Sample: peripheral blood, taken 28 days after the second AZD1222 dose. This CDR3 is CASGQPYGYTF. The CDR3 nucleotides read TGTGCCAGCGGACAGCCCTATGGCTACACCTTC.